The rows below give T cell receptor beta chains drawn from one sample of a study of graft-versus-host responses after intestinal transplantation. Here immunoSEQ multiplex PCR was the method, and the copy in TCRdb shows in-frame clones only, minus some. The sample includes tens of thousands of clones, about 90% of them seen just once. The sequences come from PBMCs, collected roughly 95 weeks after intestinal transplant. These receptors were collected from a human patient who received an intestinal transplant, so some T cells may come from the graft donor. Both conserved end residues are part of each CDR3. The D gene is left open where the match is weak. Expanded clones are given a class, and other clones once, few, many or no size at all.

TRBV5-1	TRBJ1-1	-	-	CASSLGGGGPEAFF	TGCGCCAGCAGCTTGGGCGGTGGGGGACCTGAAGCTTTCTTT
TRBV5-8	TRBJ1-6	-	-	CASSPATGNSPLHF	TGTGCCAGCAGCCCCGCAACGGGGAATTCACCCCTCCACTTT
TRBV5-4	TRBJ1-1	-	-	CASSLGPEAFF	TGTGCCAGCAGCTTGGGGCCTGAAGCTTTCTTT
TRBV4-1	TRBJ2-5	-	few	CASSPTGETQYF	TGCGCCAGCAGCCCGACGGGGGAGACCCAGTACTTC
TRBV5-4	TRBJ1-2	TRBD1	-	CASSTVHRGVYGYTF	TGTGCCAGCAGCACTGTTCACAGGGGAGTCTATGGCTACACCTTC
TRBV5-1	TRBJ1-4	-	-	CASSLATNEKLFF	TGCGCCAGCAGCTTGGCAACTAATGAAAAACTGTTTTTT
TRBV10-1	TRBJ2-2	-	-	CASSESPRPGELFF	TGCGCCAGCAGTGAGTCTCCTAGGCCCGGGGAGCTGTTTTTT
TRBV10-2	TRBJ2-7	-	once	CASSDGTGAYEQYF	TGCGCCAGCAGTGATGGGACGGGGGCCTACGAGCAGTACTTC
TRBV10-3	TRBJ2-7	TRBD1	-	CAISGDRASLYEQYF	TGTGCCATCAGTGGGGACAGGGCGTCACTATACGAGCAGTACTTC
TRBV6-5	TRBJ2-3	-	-	CASRGGRRDTQYF	TGTGCCAGCAGAGGAGGAAGACGAGATACGCAGTATTTT
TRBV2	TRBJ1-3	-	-	CASSDEASRRIGNF	TGTGCCAGCAGTGATGAAGCATCAAGGCGGATCGGGAATTTT
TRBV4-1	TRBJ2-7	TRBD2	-	CASSQVGRGDGQYF	TGCGCCAGCAGCCAAGTGGGTCGGGGGGACGGGCAGTACTTC
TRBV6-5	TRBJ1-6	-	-	CASSYSDSPLHF	TGTGCCAGCAGTTATTCCGATTCACCCCTCCACTTT
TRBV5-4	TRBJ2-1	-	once	CASSRPLVGSYNEQFF	TGTGCCAGCAGCAGACCACTAGTAGGCTCCTACAATGAGCAGTTCTTC
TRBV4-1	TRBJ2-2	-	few	CASSRRGAVGTGELFF	TGCGCCAGCAGCCGCCGGGGGGCCGTTGGCACCGGGGAGCTGTTTTTT
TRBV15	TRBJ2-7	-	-	CATSRPGDYEQYF	TGTGCCACCAGCAGACCCGGTGACTACGAGCAGTACTTC
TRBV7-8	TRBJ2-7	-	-	CASSRSDSSPEEQYF	TGTGCCAGCAGTCGAAGCGACTCCAGCCCCGAAGAGCAGTACTTC
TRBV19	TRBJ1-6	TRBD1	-	CASSMGTGPYSPLHF	TGTGCCAGTAGTATGGGGACAGGCCCGTATTCACCCCTCCACTTT
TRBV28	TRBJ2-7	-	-	CASTERSAPSSYEQYF	TGTGCCAGCACAGAACGGTCAGCCCCAAGCTCCTACGAGCAGTACTTC
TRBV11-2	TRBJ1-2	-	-	CASSLDSNYGYTF	TGTGCCAGCAGCTTAGACAGTAACTATGGCTACACCTTC
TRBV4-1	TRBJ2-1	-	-	CAGSQEGPGAGENEQFF	TGCGCCGGCAGCCAAGAGGGCCCGGGGGCGGGGGAAAATGAGCAGTTCTTC
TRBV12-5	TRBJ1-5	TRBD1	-	CASGLVRVDRGNNQPQHF	TGTGCTAGTGGTTTGGTACGAGTGGACAGGGGCAACAATCAGCCCCAGCATTTT
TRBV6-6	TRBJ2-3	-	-	CASSSGGLDTDTQYF	TGTGCCAGCAGTTCCGGGGGGCTTGACACAGATACGCAGTATTTT
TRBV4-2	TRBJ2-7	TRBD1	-	CASSLAGGSYEQYF	TGTGCCAGCAGCTTGGCAGGGGGCTCCTACGAGCAGTACTTC
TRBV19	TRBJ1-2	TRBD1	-	CASSRGQGMGYTF	TGTGCCAGTAGTAGGGGACAGGGGATGGGCTACACCTTC
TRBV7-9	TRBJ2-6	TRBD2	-	CASSLASGGLDVLTF	TGTGCCAGCAGCTTAGCTAGCGGGGGACTCGACGTCCTGACTTTC
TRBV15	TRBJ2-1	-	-	CATSAQRANEQFF	TGTGCCACCAGCGCCCAGAGGGCGAATGAGCAGTTCTTC
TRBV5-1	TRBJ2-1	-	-	CASSLRDPDEQFF	TGCGCCAGCAGCCTCCGGGACCCCGATGAGCAGTTCTTC
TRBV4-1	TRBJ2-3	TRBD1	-	CASRPPTGMGRGTDTQYF	TGCGCCAGCAGACCTCCGACAGGGATGGGTCGAGGCACAGATACGCAGTATTTT
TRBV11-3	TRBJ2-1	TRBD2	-	CASSSRLAGSYNEQFF	TGTGCCAGCAGCTCCAGACTAGCGGGGAGCTACAATGAGCAGTTCTTC
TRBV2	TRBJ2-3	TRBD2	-	CAGEGRGGQYF	TGTGCCGGCGAGGGGAGGGGAGGGCAGTATTTT
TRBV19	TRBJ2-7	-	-	CASGGGYEQYF	TGTGCCAGTGGAGGGGGCTACGAGCAGTACTTC
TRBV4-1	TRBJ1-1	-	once	CASSQDMGSGTEAFF	TGCGCCAGCAGCCAAGATATGGGGTCGGGCACTGAAGCTTTCTTT
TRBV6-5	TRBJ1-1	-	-	CASSYSGKGGAFF	TGTGCCAGCAGTTACTCGGGCAAAGGTGGAGCTTTCTTT
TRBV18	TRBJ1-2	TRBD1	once	CASSSQDRAGNGYTF	TGTGCCAGCTCATCCCAGGACAGGGCGGGGAATGGCTACACCTTC
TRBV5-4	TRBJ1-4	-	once	CASSFRLATNEKLFF	TGTGCCAGCAGCTTTAGACTTGCAACTAATGAAAAACTGTTTTTT
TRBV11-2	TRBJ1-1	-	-	CASSLGRTEAFF	TGTGCCAGCAGCTTGGGGCGGACTGAAGCTTTCTTT
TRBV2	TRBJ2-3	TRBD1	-	CASRAQGAGDTQYF	TGTGCCAGCAGAGCACAGGGGGCCGGAGATACGCAGTATTTT
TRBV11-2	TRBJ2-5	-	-	CASSLPSGGKETQYF	TGTGCCAGCAGTCTCCCATCAGGAGGGAAAGAGACCCAGTACTTC
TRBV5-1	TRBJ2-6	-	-	CASSLASPGFESSGANVLTF	TGCGCCAGCAGCTTGGCAAGCCCGGGATTTGAAAGCTCTGGGGCCAACGTCCTGACTTTC
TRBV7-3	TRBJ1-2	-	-	CASSLVSGQTINYGYTF	TGTGCCAGCAGCTTAGTGTCTGGACAGACGATCAACTATGGCTACACCTTC
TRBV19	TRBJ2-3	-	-	CASSNGQSTDTQYF	TGTGCCAGTAGTAACGGACAGTCCACAGATACGCAGTATTTT
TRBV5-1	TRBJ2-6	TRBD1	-	CASDSGTGPCRANVLTF	TGCGCCAGCGATTCCGGGACAGGACCCTGTAGGGCCAACGTCCTGACTTTC
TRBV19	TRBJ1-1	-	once	CASSIKNTEAFF	TGTGCCAGTAGTATTAAGAACACTGAAGCTTTCTTT
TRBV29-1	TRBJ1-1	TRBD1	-	CSAWDRVNTEAFF	TGCAGCGCATGGGACAGGGTGAACACTGAAGCTTTCTTT
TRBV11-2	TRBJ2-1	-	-	CASSLRPAGSSSNEQFF	TGTGCCAGCAGCTTAAGGCCCGCGGGCTCGTCTAGCAATGAGCAGTTCTTC
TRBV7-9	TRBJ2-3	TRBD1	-	CASSKKTGDNTDTQYF	TGTGCCAGCAGCAAAAAAACAGGGGATAACACAGATACGCAGTATTTT
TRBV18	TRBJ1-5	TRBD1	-	CASSLTGGDQPQHF	TGTGCCAGCTCACTAACAGGGGGTGATCAGCCCCAGCATTTT
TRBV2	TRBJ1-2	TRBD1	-	CASSVGTGAYGYTF	TGTGCCAGCAGTGTAGGGACAGGGGCCTATGGCTACACCTTC
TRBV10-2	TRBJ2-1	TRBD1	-	CASVDRGAYNEQFF	TGCGCCAGCGTAGACAGGGGAGCCTACAATGAGCAGTTCTTC
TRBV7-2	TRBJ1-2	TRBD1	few	CASSLEDRDGGYTF	TGTGCCAGCAGCTTGGAGGACAGGGACGGGGGCTACACCTTC
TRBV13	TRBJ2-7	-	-	CASSLEASYEQYF	TGTGCCAGCAGCTTAGAGGCCTCCTACGAGCAGTACTTC
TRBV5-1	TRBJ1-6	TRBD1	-	CASSSRNPGQGHSPLHF	TGCGCCAGCAGCTCAAGGAACCCGGGACAGGGCCATTCACCCCTCCACTTT
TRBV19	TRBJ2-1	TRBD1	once	CASSIAGTVNEQFF	TGTGCCAGTAGTATAGCGGGGACAGTCAATGAGCAGTTCTTC
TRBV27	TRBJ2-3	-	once	CASKTGRVSDTQYF	TGTGCCAGTAAAACAGGGAGGGTGTCAGATACGCAGTATTTT
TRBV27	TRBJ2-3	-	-	CASTKLGTDTQYF	TGTGCCAGCACTAAACTAGGCACAGATACGCAGTATTTT
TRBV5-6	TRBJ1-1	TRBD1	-	CASSLAEGAFTNTEAFF	TGTGCCAGCAGCTTGGCCGAGGGGGCCTTTACGAACACTGAAGCTTTCTTT
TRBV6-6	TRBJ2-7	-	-	CASSYGGNRNEQYF	TGTGCCAGCAGTTACGGGGGTAATAGGAACGAGCAGTACTTC
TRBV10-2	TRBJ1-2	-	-	CAGWADDGYTF	TGCGCCGGATGGGCCGATGACGGCTACACCTTC
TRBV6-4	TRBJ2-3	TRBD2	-	CASSDSLAGGPDTQYF	TGTGCCAGCAGTGACTCGTTAGCGGGGGGGCCAGATACGCAGTATTTT